The entry below describes one TCR beta chain. Antigen specificity is unknown. The data belong to a study of OX40 agonist ivuxolimab in advanced cancers. On the study more broadly: Of the participants, about 40% had some prior anti-PD-1, anti-PD-L1 or anti-CTLA-4 therapy, which was allowed. Study conclusions and caveats: The authors did not determine the antigen specificity of the expanded peripheral T cells. A proportion of nonresponders additionally exhibited low normalized T-cell clonal expansion.

Libraries were prepared by immunoSEQ multiplex PCR; TCRdb keeps only in-frame clonotypes and omits some of them. The sample has 80,000 to 100,000 clones; 90% to 95% are singletons. Drawing of blood for sampling happened at baseline, at cycle 4 day 1, and at cycle 7 day 1. V lost 2 bases, J lost 0 bases, and 7 bases stayed unmatched. Germline values: CDR1 SGHDT, CDR2 YYEEEE. The CDR3 extends over 17 amino acids. This chain connects TRBV5-6 to TRBJ2-3; the match to TRBD1 covers 9 bases. The sequencing used CD4+ or CD8+ T cells sorted from blood, collected in a trial of the OX40 agonist ivuxolimab. This sequence originates from an adult with an advanced solid tumor such as melanoma, head and neck, liver or kidney cancer. CDR3 in DNA: TGTGCCAGCAGCTTCCGACAGGGGGTGGCGAGCACAGATACGCAGTATTTT. Protein: CASSFRQGVASTDTQYF.